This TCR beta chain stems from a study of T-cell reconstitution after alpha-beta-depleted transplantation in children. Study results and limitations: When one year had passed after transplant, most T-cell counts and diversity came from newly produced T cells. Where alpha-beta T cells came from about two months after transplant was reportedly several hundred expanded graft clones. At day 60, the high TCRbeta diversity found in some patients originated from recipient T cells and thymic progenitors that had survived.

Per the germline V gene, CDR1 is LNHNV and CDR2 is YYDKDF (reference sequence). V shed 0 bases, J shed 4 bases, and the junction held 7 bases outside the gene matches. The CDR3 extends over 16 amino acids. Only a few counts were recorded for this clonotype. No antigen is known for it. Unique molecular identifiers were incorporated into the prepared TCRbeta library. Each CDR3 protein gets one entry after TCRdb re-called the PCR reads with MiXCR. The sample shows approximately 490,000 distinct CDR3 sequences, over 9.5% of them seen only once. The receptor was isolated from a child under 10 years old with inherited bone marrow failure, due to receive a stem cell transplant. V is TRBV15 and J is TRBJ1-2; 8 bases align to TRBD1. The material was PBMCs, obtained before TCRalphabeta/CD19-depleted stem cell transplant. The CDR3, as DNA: TGTGCCACCAGCAGAGATTTGGACAGGGATCCCTATGGCTACACCTTC. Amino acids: CATSRDLDRDPYGYTF.